This T cell receptor (beta chain) came from a study of T cells in localized non-small cell lung cancer. The CDR3 has 13 amino acids. The germline gives CDR1 LNHDA, CDR2 SQIVND (reference sequence). With 4 bases removed from V and 3 bases from J, the gap between germline ends came to 10 bases. Sequencing used immunoSEQ multiplex PCR; TCRdb keeps in-frame clones, though not all of them. The sample includes several thousand clones, roughly 53% of them seen just once. Specimen: lymph node tissue, collected before any cancer treatment. The V call is TRBV19, the J call TRBJ2-7, with unresolved D. The sequence came from a female donor over 55 with stage I lung adenocarcinoma. The CDR3 protein is CASSTVPYYEQYF. The CDR3 DNA reads as TGTGCCAGTAGTACCGTCCCATACTACGAGCAGTACTTC.